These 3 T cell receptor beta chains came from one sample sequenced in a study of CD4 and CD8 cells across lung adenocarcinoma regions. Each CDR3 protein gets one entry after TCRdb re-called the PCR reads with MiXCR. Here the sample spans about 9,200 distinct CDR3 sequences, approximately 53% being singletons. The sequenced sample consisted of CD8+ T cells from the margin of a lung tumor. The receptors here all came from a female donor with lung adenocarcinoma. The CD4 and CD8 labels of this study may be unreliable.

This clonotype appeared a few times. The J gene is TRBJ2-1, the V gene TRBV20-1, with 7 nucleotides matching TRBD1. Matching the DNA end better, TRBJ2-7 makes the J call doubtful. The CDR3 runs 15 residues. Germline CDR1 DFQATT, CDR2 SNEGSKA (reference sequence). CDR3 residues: CSARDWDSFSYEQYF. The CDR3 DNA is TGCAGTGCTAGAGACTGGGACAGCTTCTCCTACGAGCAGTACTTC.

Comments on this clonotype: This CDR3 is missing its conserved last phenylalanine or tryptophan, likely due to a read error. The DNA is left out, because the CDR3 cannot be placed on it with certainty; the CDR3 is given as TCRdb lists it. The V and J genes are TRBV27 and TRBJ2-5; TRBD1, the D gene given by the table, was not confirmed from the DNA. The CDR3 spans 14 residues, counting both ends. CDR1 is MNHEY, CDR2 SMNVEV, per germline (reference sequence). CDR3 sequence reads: CASSFSRGMLTQLS.

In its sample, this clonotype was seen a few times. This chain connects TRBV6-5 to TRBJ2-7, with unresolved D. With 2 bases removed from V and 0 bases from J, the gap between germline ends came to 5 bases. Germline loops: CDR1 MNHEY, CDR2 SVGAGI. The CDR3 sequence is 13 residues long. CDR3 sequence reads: CASSYSDSYEQYV. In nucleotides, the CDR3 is TGTGCCAGCAGTTACAGCGACTCCTACGAGCAGTACGTC.